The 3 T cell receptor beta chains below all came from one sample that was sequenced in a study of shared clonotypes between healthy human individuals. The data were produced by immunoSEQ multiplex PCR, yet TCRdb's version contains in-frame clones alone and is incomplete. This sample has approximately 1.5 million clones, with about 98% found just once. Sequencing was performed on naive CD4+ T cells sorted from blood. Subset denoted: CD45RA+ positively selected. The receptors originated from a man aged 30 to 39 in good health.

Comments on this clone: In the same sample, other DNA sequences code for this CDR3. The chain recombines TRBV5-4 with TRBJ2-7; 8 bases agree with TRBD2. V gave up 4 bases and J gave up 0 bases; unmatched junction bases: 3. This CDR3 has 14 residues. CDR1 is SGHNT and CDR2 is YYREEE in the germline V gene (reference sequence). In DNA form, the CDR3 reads TGTGCCAGCAGCCTCAGCGGGAGCTCCTACGAGCAGTACTTC. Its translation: CASSLSGSSYEQYF.

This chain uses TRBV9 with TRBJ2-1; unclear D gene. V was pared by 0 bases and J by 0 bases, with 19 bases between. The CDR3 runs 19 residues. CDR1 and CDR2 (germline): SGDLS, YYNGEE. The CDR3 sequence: CASSVALTVQRSSYNEQFF. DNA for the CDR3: TGTGCCAGCAGCGTAGCTTTGACTGTCCAGAGGAGCTCCTACAATGAGCAGTTCTTC.

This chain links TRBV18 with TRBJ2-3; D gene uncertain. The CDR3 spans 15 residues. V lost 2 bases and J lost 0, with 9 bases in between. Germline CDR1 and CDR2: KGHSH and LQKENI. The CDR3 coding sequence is TGTGCCAGCTCACCAACCCGCACTAGCACAGATACGCAGTATTTT. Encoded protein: CASSPTRTSTDTQYF.